The 20 T cell receptor beta chains below come from one sample, sequenced in a study of blood T cell repertoires in COVID-19. Assay: immunoSEQ multiplex PCR; the TCRdb copy retains only in-frame clones and omits some. Counted here are about 200,000 clones, 86% occurring once; the ten biggest clones make up about 10%. Sequenced: peripheral blood. The source is a woman in her forties or fifties with COVID-19, enrolled during active disease.

This clone was detected only once. V gene TRBV19 combines with J gene TRBJ1-2; TRBD1 might be the D (5 bases). In germline, CDR1 is LNHDA, CDR2 SQIVND (reference sequence). The CDR3 consists of 13 residues. The V gene lost 2 bases and the J gene lost 8 bases, with 12 bases spanning the gap. The CDR3 loop reads CASSILGGVGYTF. CDR3 nucleotides: TGTGCCAGTAGTATACTGGGGGGAGTCGGCTACACCTTC.

This rearrangement joins TRBV30 to TRBJ2-1; 10 positions agree with TRBD1. V was clipped by 1 base and J by 6 bases; unmatched bases: 6. Germline lookup yields CDR1 GTSNPN and CDR2 SVGIG (reference sequence). The CDR3 is 15 amino acids. The CDR3 DNA sequence: TGTGCCTGGAGTGCTCGACAGGGGGCGAGCAATGAGCAGTTCTTC. Amino acids: CAWSARQGASNEQFF. The full variable domain, rest sourced from reference TRBV30 and TRBJ2-1, is SQTIHQWPATLVQPVGSPLSLECTVEGTSNPNLYWYRQAAGRGLQLLFYSVGIGQISSEVPQNLSASRPQDRQFILSSKKLLLSDSGFYLCAWSARQGASNEQFFGPGTRLTVL.

The chain uses TRBV12-3 or TRBV12-4 and TRBJ2-3; D may be TRBD2 (5 bases). V lost 4 bases to trimming and J lost 6 bases, with 11 bases between them. The CDR3 runs to 13 residues. The CDR3 DNA follows: TGTGCCAGCAGTTGGGCTAGCATGGATACGCAGTATTTT. Amino acid sequence: CASSWASMDTQYF.

The chain uses TRBV10-2 and TRBJ2-1; 9 bases line up with TRBD1. Trimming removed 6 bases from V and 0 bases from J; junction bases left unmatched: 3. This CDR3 is built from 15 residues. CDR1 is WSHSY, CDR2 SAAADI, per germline. CDR3 DNA sequence: TGCGCCAGCAGGACAGGGGGGAGCTCCTACAATGAGCAGTTCTTC. The encoded protein is CASRTGGSSYNEQFF.

This clone has just one count. J is TRBJ1-2 and V is TRBV9; tentatively, D is TRBD1 (5 bases). The CDR3 length is 13 residues. Germline CDR1 reads SGDLS; CDR2 reads YYNGEE. V was trimmed by 4 bases and J by 7 bases, leaving 14 bases between them. DNA for the CDR3: TGTGCCAGCAGCACCTCCCAGGGTGGTGGCTACACCTTC. Protein: CASSTSQGGGYTF.

For this clone: This is likely an artifact of a read error, given a far larger clone one base away. The CDR3 DNA follows: TGTGCCAGCAGTCCCGGGACAGCTGGAAACACCATATATTTT. Translation gives CASSPGTAGNTIYF. The chain joins TRBV3-1 (or the pseudogene TRBV3-2) to TRBJ1-3; 7 bases are a match to TRBD1. This CDR3 is built from 14 residues. CDR1 LGHDT and CDR2 YNNKEL come from the germline V gene (reference sequence). Trimming removed 6 bases from V and 2 bases from J; junction bases left unmatched: 4.

In its sample, this clone was seen a few times. The rearrangement joins TRBV29-1 to TRBJ1-5; the D is unclear. Germline values: CDR1 SQVTM, CDR2 ANQGSEA. The length of the CDR3 is 11 residues. Trimming stripped 4 bases from V and 5 bases from J, with 6 bases between. DNA for the CDR3: TGCAGCGTTGGGGGAGATCAGCCCCAGCATTTT. Protein product: CSVGGDQPQHF.

For the CDR3, the DNA is TGTGCCAGCAGCTTTAGCTCACAGGGGGCCGGGGCTTTCTTT. This gives the protein CASSFSSQGAGAFF. The gene calls are TRBV11-2 and TRBJ1-1, with 9 bases that match TRBD1. With V trimmed by 3 bases and J by 11 bases, 10 bases remained unmatched. CDR1 SGHAT and CDR2 FQNNGV come from the germline V gene. CDR3 length: 14 amino acids.

V usage is TRBV5-1 and J usage is TRBJ1-1, with 9 bases lining up with TRBD1. Germline lookup yields CDR1 SGHRS and CDR2 YFSETQ. V dropped 3 bases and J dropped 5; count of bases not matched to a gene: 5. The CDR3 extends over 14 amino acids. The CDR3 loop is CASSSQGAETEAFF. CDR3 sequence (DNA): TGCGCCAGCAGCTCACAGGGGGCAGAGACTGAAGCTTTCTTT.

The J gene is TRBJ1-5, the V gene TRBV28; no clear D. Germline CDR1 and CDR2: MDHEN and SYDVKM. The CDR3 is 15 amino acids. With 5 bases removed from V and 9 bases from J, the gap between germline ends came to 20 bases. The CDR3 protein is CASSLNPGGRRPQHF. The CDR3 coding sequence is TGTGCCAGCAGTCTTAACCCGGGCGGGCGCAGGCCCCAGCATTTT.

The chain combines TRBV9 with TRBJ2-2; TRBD2 agrees at 9 bases. Losses at the gene ends were 6 bases for V and 4 bases for J; bases not matched to a gene: 10. The CDR3 loop spans 16 amino acids. The V gene's germline CDR1 is SGDLS and CDR2 YYNGEE. The CDR3 DNA reads as TGTGCCAGCACACCTTTAGCGGGGGCTCTCACCGGGGAGCTGTTTTTT. Translating it yields CASTPLAGALTGELFF.

CDR3 nucleotide sequence: TGTGCCAGCAGTCCGGTAAAAGCCCCGTCTGGGGCCAACGTCCTGACTTTC. Translating it yields CASSPVKAPSGANVLTF. The genes are TRBV6-6 and TRBJ2-6; unclear D gene. The ends were cut back, 5 bases at V and 1 base at J, with 15 bases in the middle. Germline CDR1 and CDR2: MNHNY and SVGAGI (reference sequence). The CDR3 has 17 residues.

CDR3: CASSRQAQTYEQYF. The CDR3 DNA follows: TGTGCCAGCAGCCGACAGGCCCAAACCTACGAGCAGTACTTC. V and J are TRBV6-5 and TRBJ2-7, with TRBD1 as a possible D gene (6 bases). Trimming shortened V by 6 bases and J by 2 bases, and 14 bases separated the two germline ends. Germline V gene lookup returns CDR1 MNHEY and CDR2 SVGAGI. The CDR3 totals 14 residues.

The chain combines TRBV6-5 with TRBJ2-7; TRBD2 might be the D (6 bases). Germline CDR1 reads MNHEY; CDR2 reads SVGAGI. Between the trimmed V and J ends, which lost 6 bases and 5 bases, there was a span of 8 bases. The CDR3 is made up of 11 amino acids. The CDR3 is CASREGNEQYF. CDR3 DNA: TGTGCCAGCAGGGAGGGGAACGAGCAGTACTTC.

This chain links TRBV3-1 (or the pseudogene TRBV3-2) with TRBJ2-5; no definite D call. This CDR3 comprises 12 residues. Per the germline V gene, CDR1 is LGHDT and CDR2 is YNNKEL (reference sequence). V dropped 3 bases and J dropped 4 bases, with 6 bases sitting between them. The CDR3 nucleotides read TGTGCCAGCAGCCACGTCGGAGAGACCCAGTACTTC. Translating gives CASSHVGETQYF.

The gene calls are TRBV2 and TRBJ2-1, with D possibly matching TRBD1 (5 bases). Germline V lookup: CDR1 SNHLY, CDR2 FYNNEI. This CDR3 comprises 15 residues. The V end was cut by 3 bases, the J end by 4 bases, with 13 bases between. The CDR3 region has the DNA TGTGCCAGCAGTGAGGGGCGAGCACTATACAATGAGCAGTTCTTC. Its translation: CASSEGRALYNEQFF.

The chain couples TRBV6-5 to TRBJ2-5, with 13 bases lining up with TRBD2. Germline-derived CDR1 and CDR2 are MNHEY and SVGAGI. CDR3 length: 15 amino acids. V shed 6 bases and J 5 bases; nucleotides not matched to a gene: 6. The CDR3 sequence: CASSLTTSGGETQYF. The CDR3 region has the DNA TGTGCCAGCAGCCTCACGACTAGCGGGGGGGAGACCCAGTACTTC.

V is TRBV10-2 and J is TRBJ2-3; D possibly corresponds to TRBD2 (7 bases). This CDR3 is built from 14 residues. V gave up 2 bases and J gave up 4 bases, with 10 bases separating them. CDR1 is WSHSY, CDR2 SAAADI, per germline. The CDR3 bases are TGCGCCAGCAGTGAGAGGGGGGGTCCAGATACGCAGTATTTT. Amino acid sequence: CASSERGGPDTQYF.

V is TRBV19 and J is TRBJ1-5; unclear D gene. This CDR3 has 16 amino acids. V was pared by 3 bases and J by 1 base, with 13 bases between. Germline V gene data show CDR1 as LNHDA and CDR2 as SQIVND (reference sequence). The CDR3: CASSILPGVSNQPQHF. CDR3 nucleotide sequence: TGTGCCAGTAGTATCCTCCCCGGAGTCAGCAATCAGCCCCAGCATTTT.

This clone has more than one count but fewer than ten. J is TRBJ1-3 and V is TRBV6-1, with D perhaps matching TRBD1 (6 bases). The germline V and J ends were trimmed by 3 bases and 0 bases, with 12 bases remaining between them. The CDR3 length is 16 residues. Germline V lookup: CDR1 MNHNS, CDR2 SASEGT. CDR3 sequence reads: CASSESDRISGNTIYF. The DNA for the CDR3 is TGTGCCAGCAGTGAGTCGGACAGAATCTCTGGAAACACCATATATTTT.